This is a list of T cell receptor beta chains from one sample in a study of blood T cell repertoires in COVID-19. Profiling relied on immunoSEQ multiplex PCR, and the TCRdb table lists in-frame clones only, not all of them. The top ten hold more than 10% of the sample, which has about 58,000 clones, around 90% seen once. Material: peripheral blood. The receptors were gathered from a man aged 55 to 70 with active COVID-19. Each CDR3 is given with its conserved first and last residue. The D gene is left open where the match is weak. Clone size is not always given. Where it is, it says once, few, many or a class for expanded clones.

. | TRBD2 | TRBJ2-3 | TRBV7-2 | CATRWTSRSTDTQYF | TGTGCCACGAGATGGACTAGTCGGAGCACAGATACGCAGTATTTT
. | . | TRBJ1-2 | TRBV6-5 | CASRAGGGYGYTF | TGTGCCAGCAGAGCCGGAGGAGGCTATGGCTACACCTTC
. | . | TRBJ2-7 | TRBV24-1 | CATSTGYEQYF | TGTGCCACCAGCACAGGGTACGAGCAGTACTTC
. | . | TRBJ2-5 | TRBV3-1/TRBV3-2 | CASSPNKIPAGETQYF | TGTGCCAGCAGCCCTAACAAAATACCCGCGGGGGAGACCCAGTACTTC
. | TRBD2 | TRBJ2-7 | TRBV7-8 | CASSRLAGRGNEQYF | TGTGCCAGCAGCCGATTAGCGGGTAGGGGCAACGAGCAGTACTTC
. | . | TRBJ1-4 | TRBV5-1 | CASSLSATGWEKLFF | TGCGCCAGCAGCCTTTCGGCCACAGGGTGGGAAAAACTGTTTTTT
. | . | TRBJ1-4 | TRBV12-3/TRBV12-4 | CASTRSNEKLFF | TGTGCCAGTACACGGAGTAATGAAAAACTGTTTTTT
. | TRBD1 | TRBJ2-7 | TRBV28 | CASTVTGGVYEQYF | TGTGCCAGCACCGTTACAGGGGGCGTCTACGAGCAGTACTTC
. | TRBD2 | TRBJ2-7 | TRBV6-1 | CASSDIGGDERTYEQYF | TGTGCCAGCAGTGACATCGGGGGGGACGAGAGAACCTACGAGCAGTACTTC
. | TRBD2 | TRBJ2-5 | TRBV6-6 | CASSPLTSGSRYNFGGKETQYF | TGTGCCAGCAGTCCTTTGACTAGCGGGAGCCGATACAACTTTGGGGGGAAAGAGACCCAGTACTTC
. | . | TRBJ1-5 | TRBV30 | CAWSVQDNQPQHF | TGTGCCTGGAGTGTACAGGACAATCAGCCCCAGCATTTT
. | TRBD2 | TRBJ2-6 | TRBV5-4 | CASSLAGGGLSGANVLTF | TGTGCCAGCAGCTTGGCGGGGGGAGGCCTCTCTGGGGCCAACGTCCTGACTTTC
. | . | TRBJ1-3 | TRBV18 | CASSRPAGVSFGNTIYF | TGTGCCAGCTCACGACCGGCAGGGGTTTCATTTGGAAACACCATATATTTT
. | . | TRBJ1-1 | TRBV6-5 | CASRPLDRNTEAFF | TGTGCCAGCAGGCCCTTGGACAGAAACACTGAAGCTTTCTTT
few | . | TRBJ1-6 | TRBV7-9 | CASSPQQALPLHF | TGTGCCAGCAGCCCTCAACAGGCCCTACCCCTCCACTTT
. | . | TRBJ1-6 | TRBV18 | CASSSVVTQINSPLHF | TGTGCCAGCTCAAGTGTGGTGACACAAATTAATTCACCCCTCCACTTT
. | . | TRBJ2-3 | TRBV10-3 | CAIGAGITDTQYF | TGTGCCATCGGTGCAGGGATCACAGATACGCAGTATTTT
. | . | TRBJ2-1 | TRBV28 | CASRPRVSDEQFF | TGTGCCAGCAGACCCAGGGTTTCTGATGAGCAGTTCTTC
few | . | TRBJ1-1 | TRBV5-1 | CASSLSGPTVDEAFF | TGCGCCAGCAGCTTGAGCGGCCCCACGGTGGATGAAGCTTTCTTT
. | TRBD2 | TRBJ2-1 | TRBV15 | CATSRDLAGAYNEQFF | TGTGCCACCAGCAGAGATCTTGCGGGAGCCTACAATGAGCAGTTCTTC
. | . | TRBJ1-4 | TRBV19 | CASSAQTAATNEKLFF | TGTGCCAGTAGTGCACAGACGGCTGCAACTAATGAAAAACTGTTTTTT
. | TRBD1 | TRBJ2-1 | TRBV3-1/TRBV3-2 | CASSQAWDRDNEQFF | TGTGCCAGCAGCCAAGCTTGGGACAGAGACAATGAGCAGTTCTTC
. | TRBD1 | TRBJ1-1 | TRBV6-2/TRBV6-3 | CASSSLRTGGRPAEAFF | TGTGCCAGCAGTTCACTTCGTACAGGGGGTCGACCTGCTGAAGCTTTCTTT
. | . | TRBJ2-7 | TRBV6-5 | CASTQGGSYEQYF | TGTGCCAGCACCCAAGGGGGTTCCTACGAGCAGTACTTC
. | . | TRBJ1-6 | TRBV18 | CASSPEAGSPLHF | TGTGCCAGCTCACCAGAGGCCGGGTCACCCCTCCACTTT
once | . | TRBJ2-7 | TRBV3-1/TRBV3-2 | CASSSEDSSYEQYF | TGTGCCAGCAGCTCAGAGGACAGCTCCTACGAGCAGTACTTC
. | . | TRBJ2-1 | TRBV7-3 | CASSFGTPFGEQFF | TGTGCCAGCAGCTTCGGGACTCCTTTTGGTGAGCAGTTCTTC
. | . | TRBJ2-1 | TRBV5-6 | CASSLGLINEQFF | TGTGCCAGCAGCTTGGGACTTATCAATGAGCAGTTCTTC
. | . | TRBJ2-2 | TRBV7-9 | CASSRTGELFF | TGTGCCAGCAGCCGGACCGGGGAGCTGTTTTTT
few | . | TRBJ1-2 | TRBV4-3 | CASSQDGIAGYTF | TGCGCCAGCAGCCAAGACGGGATAGCGGGCTACACCTTC
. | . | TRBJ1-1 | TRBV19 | CASSMEPAEAFF | TGTGCCAGTAGTATGGAGCCGGCTGAAGCTTTCTTT
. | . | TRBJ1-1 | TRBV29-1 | CSVKRSTGLTEAFF | TGCAGCGTTAAGAGGTCGACAGGTTTGACTGAAGCTTTCTTT
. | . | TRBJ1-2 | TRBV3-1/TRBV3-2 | CATQGGGSGGYTF | TGTGCCACCCAAGGGGGGGGTTCGGGAGGCTACACCTTC
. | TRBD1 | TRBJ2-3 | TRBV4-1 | CASSPGQDSTDTQYF | TGCGCCAGCAGCCCTGGACAGGATAGCACAGATACGCAGTATTTT
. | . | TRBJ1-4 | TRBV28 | CASSPRGPREKLFF | TGTGCCAGCAGTCCCAGGGGCCCCCGGGAAAAACTGTTTTTT
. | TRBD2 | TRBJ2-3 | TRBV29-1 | CSVEPSGVEQYF | TGCAGCGTTGAACCCAGCGGGGTGGAGCAGTATTTT
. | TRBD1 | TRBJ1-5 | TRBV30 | CAWRAGGGQPQHF | TGTGCCTGGAGGGCAGGGGGCGGTCAGCCCCAGCATTTT
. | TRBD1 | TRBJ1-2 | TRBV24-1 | CATSAGQGNYGYTF | TGTGCCACCAGTGCCGGACAGGGGAACTATGGCTACACCTTC
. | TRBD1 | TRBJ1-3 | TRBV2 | CASSDGTGRSGNTIYF | TGTGCCAGCAGTGACGGGACAGGCCGCTCTGGAAACACCATATATTTT
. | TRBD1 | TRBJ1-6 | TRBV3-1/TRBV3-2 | CASSRLWTGGKGTYNSPLHF | TGTGCCAGCAGCCGACTCTGGACAGGGGGCAAGGGGACCTATAATTCACCCCTCCACTTT
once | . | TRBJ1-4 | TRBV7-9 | CASTLSGGANEKLFF | TGTGCCAGCACCCTTAGCGGGGGAGCTAATGAAAAACTGTTTTTT
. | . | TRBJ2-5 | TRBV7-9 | CASSSRGPQETQYF | TGTGCCAGCAGCTCCAGGGGTCCCCAAGAGACCCAGTACTTC
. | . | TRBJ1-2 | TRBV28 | CASSSISGPPGGYTF | TGTGCCAGCAGTTCGATCTCAGGACCCCCGGGAGGCTACACCTTC
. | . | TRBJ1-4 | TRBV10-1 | CASNRRGAGRPMKRLFF | TGCGCCAGCAACAGACGGGGGGCCGGGCGGCCAATGAAAAGACTGTTTTTT
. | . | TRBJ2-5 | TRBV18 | CASSPPTQETQYF | TGTGCCAGCTCACCACCAACACAAGAGACCCAGTACTTC
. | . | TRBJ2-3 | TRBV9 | CASSVVLTDTQYF | TGTGCCAGCAGCGTAGTTCTCACAGATACGCAGTATTTT
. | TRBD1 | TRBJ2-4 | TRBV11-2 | CASSGGQGGIQYF | TGTGCCAGCAGCGGAGGACAGGGTGGCATTCAGTACTTC
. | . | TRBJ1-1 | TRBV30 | CAPHRVSESPWGAFF | TGTGCCCCCCACAGGGTCTCTGAATCCCCGTGGGGGGCTTTCTTT
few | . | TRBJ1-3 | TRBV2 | CASSDSGFSGNTIYF | TGTGCCAGCAGTGACAGCGGCTTCTCTGGAAACACCATATATTTT
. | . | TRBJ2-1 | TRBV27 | CASSLAEVSYNEQFF | TGTGCCAGCAGCCTCGCGGAGGTCTCCTACAATGAGCAGTTCTTC
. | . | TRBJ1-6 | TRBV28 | CASRGAVNNSPLHF | TGTGCCAGCAGAGGGGCGGTCAATAATTCACCCCTCCACTTT
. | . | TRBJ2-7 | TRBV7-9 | CAVSTDRTYEQYF | TGTGCCGTCTCGACCGACAGGACCTACGAGCAGTACTTC
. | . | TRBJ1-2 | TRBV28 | CASSFRTANYGYTF | TGTGCCAGCAGTTTTAGGACAGCCAACTATGGCTACACCTTC
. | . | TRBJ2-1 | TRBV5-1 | CASSTGTPGYEQFF | TGCGCCAGCAGTACCGGGACACCGGGCTATGAGCAGTTCTTC
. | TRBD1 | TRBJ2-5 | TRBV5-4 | CASSLQGAETQYF | TGTGCCAGCAGCTTGCAGGGGGCAGAGACCCAGTACTTC